These T cell receptor beta chains were read from a single sample in a study of T cells after yellow fever vaccination. Each CDR3 protein gets one entry after TCRdb re-called the 5' RACE reads with MiXCR. Of 350,000 to 450,000 distinct CDR3 sequences in the sample, around 20% are singletons; the top ten hold roughly a sixth. The sequencing here drew on PBMCs, taken before the yellow fever booster vaccination. These receptors all come from a man aged 18-30 years who received the YFV17D yellow fever vaccine. The CDR3 runs from the conserved cysteine through the conserved F or W. The D gene is left open where the match is weak. The listing skips clone size in some rows; elsewhere it reads once, few, many or a size class.

TGTGCCAGCTGCAGGGGAGGAGAGACCCAGTACTTC	CASCRGGETQYF	TRBJ2-5	TRBV28	-	-
TGTGCCAGCAGTCCAGATACGGGTGGCTACACCTTC	CASSPDTGGYTF	TRBJ1-2	TRBV6-5	-	few
TGTGCCACCCGTGAAACTAGCACAGATACGCAGTATTTT	CATRETSTDTQYF	TRBJ2-3	TRBV6-2/TRBV6-3	-	few
TGTGCCAGCAGTAAAGGACCCGCCGATACGCAGTATTTT	CASSKGPADTQYF	TRBJ2-3	TRBV6-1	-	-
TGCGCCAGCAGCCAAGTCATTGGTGCTCAGGCCAAAAACATTCAGTACTTC	CASSQVIGAQAKNIQYF	TRBJ2-4	TRBV4-1	-	-
TGCGCCAGCAGCCACGGCGGAGACACTGAAGCTTTCTTT	CASSHGGDTEAFF	TRBJ1-1	TRBV4-3	-	few
TGCAGTGCTAGACCACTAGCGGCGCAGTTCTTC	CSARPLAAQFF	TRBJ2-1	TRBV20-1	TRBD2	-
TGCAGTGCTAGATTCCCCGGGAGCCTCAATGAGCAGTTCTTC	CSARFPGSLNEQFF	TRBJ2-1	TRBV20-1	-	few
TGTGCCAGCGTGGGGGGGAGAGCACCCCTCCACTTT	CASVGGRAPLHF	TRBJ1-6	TRBV2	-	-
TGCGCCAGCAGCTCCGGACTGGGAAACACCGGGGAGCTGTTTTTT	CASSSGLGNTGELFF	TRBJ2-2	TRBV5-1	-	few
TGTGCCAGCACCGGGATAAGCTACGAGCAGTACTTC	CASTGISYEQYF	TRBJ2-7	TRBV2	-	-
TGTGCCAGCAGTTTATATGGGGCAGGGAACACTGAAGCTTTCTTT	CASSLYGAGNTEAFF	TRBJ1-1	TRBV27	-	few
TGTGCCAGCTCGCAAGGGACAGACACCGGGGAGCTGTTTTTT	CASSQGTDTGELFF	TRBJ2-2	TRBV18	TRBD1	many
TGTGCCAGCAGCGCTCCGGGACAGGGAACAGATACGCAGTATTTT	CASSAPGQGTDTQYF	TRBJ2-3	TRBV11-2	TRBD1	few
TGTGCCAGCAGCTTACTGCTGTGGGCTGAAGCTTTCTTT	CASSLLLWAEAFF	TRBJ1-1	TRBV7-2	-	-
TGTGCCAGCACACCGGACAGGGGTGCCTATGGCTACACCTTC	CASTPDRGAYGYTF	TRBJ1-2	TRBV19	TRBD1	few
TGTGCCAGCACCGGGTCCGCCGGGACAGGGTATCAGCCCCAGCATTTT	CASTGSAGTGYQPQHF	TRBJ1-5	TRBV6-1	TRBD1	few